This T cell receptor beta chain was retrieved from a study of Ad26.COV2.S vaccination and SARS-CoV-2 variants. Study as a whole: The Ad26.COV2.S arm of the COV1001 trial was where the donor was placed. General observations from the study: Researchers cautioned that TCR breadth and depth analyses may have underestimated total T cell responses.

As for treatment: 15 to 20 received Ad26.COV2.S at low or high dose, single or two shots; roughly 5 received placebo; per-sample allocation not given. Sampling was performed 63 days after the first vaccine or placebo injection. Vaccination used an Ad26 vector expressing Wuhan-strain SARS-CoV-2 spike. Profiled with immunoSEQ multiplex PCR; TCRdb holds only in-frame clones, not every one. The sample has about 260,000 clones, approximately 90% seen once. As to this clone: Its target is unknown.

The receptor comes from a person between 18 and 59 years old who received the Ad26.COV2.S COVID-19 vaccine or a placebo. The source material was peripheral blood, sampled in a trial of Ad26.COV2.S vaccine versus placebo.

CDR3: CASSFLTSTDTQYF. The CDR3 DNA sequence: TGTGCCAGCAGCTTTTTGACTAGCACAGATACGCAGTATTTT. The chain joins TRBV7-2 to TRBJ2-3; D is uncertain. The CDR3 spans 14 residues. Trimming pared 3 bases from V and 0 bases from J, leaving 7 bases between. The germline V gene has CDR1 SGHTA and CDR2 FQGNSA.